The 6 T cell receptor beta chains reported below all come from one sample, sequenced in a study of brain T cells in children with intractable seizures. Using immunoSEQ multiplex PCR, the repertoire was profiled, and TCRdb retains in-frame clones only, with some absent. In the table there are tens of thousands of clones, 85% to 95% of which are singletons. Material: peripheral blood, obtained at surgery. These receptors were taken from a boy less than two years old with tuberous sclerosis and intractable seizures.

The rearrangement links TRBV5-1 to TRBJ2-2; possible D gene TRBD1, 6 bases. The CDR3 runs 18 residues. CDR1 is SGHRS and CDR2 is YFSETQ in the germline V gene. Trimming left V 0 bases short and J 3 bases short, with 18 bases between. The CDR3 region has the DNA TGCGCCAGCAGCTTGGCCCCTCATGGGGGCGCGGACACCGGGGAGCTGTTTTTT. Translating gives CASSLAPHGGADTGELFF.

The chain carries TRBV10-3 and TRBJ2-3; the D call may be TRBD1 or TRBD2 (6 bases each). Germline V gives CDR1 ENHRY, CDR2 SYGVKD. V gave up 4 bases and J gave up 0 bases, with 11 bases separating them. The CDR3 is 15 residues long. This chain's CDR3 is CAISGGTTSTDTQYF. The DNA for the CDR3 is TGTGCCATCAGTGGCGGGACAACTAGCACAGATACGCAGTATTTT.

The genes are TRBV3-1 (or the pseudogene TRBV3-2) and TRBJ2-1, with D perhaps TRBD2 (5 bases). The CDR3 runs to 15 residues. V shed 4 bases and J shed 6 bases, with 16 bases lying between them. The germline V gene has CDR1 LGHDT and CDR2 YNNKEL (reference sequence). The CDR3 sequence: CASSPRAGLINEQFF. CDR3 nucleotides: TGTGCCAGCAGCCCGAGGGCAGGCCTCATCAATGAGCAGTTCTTC.

Note on this clone: The junction departs from germline at one end; a sequencing error may be responsible. This chain connects TRBV7-2 to TRBJ2-7; 8 nucleotides agree with TRBD2. This CDR3 contains 16 residues. From germline, CDR1 is SGHTA and CDR2 FQGNSA. For the CDR3, the DNA is TGTGCCAGCAGCTCGGGGGGGGCCTCAACCCCCTACGCGCAGTACTTC. Translation gives CASSSGGASTPYAQYF.

J is TRBJ1-3 and V is TRBV10-2; D is ambiguous. Germline V lookup: CDR1 WSHSY, CDR2 SAAADI. This CDR3 contains 14 residues. V was pared by 4 bases and J by 4 bases, with 11 bases between. CDR3 sequence: CASSGSGEGNTIYF. The CDR3 DNA is TGCGCCAGCAGTGGTTCGGGAGAGGGAAACACCATATATTTT.

The V call is TRBV5-4, the J call TRBJ2-4, with TRBD2 as a possible D gene (5 bases). Germline values: CDR1 SGHNT, CDR2 YYREEE (reference sequence). V shed 0 bases and J shed 0 bases, with 7 bases lying between them. This CDR3 is built from 15 residues. This CDR3 is CASSLAGLAKNIQYF. In DNA form, the CDR3 reads TGTGCCAGCAGCTTGGCGGGGTTAGCCAAAAACATTCAGTACTTC.